This paragraph covers one TCR beta chain sequence. This clone showed up just once. The antigen it recognizes is unknown. No base quality values were provided; no much bigger clone lies one nucleotide off. The data were taken from a study of T cell changes during pregnancy in multiple sclerosis (dated by TCRdb to 2018 to 2020). Regarding the research as a whole: The study looked at changes in the T cell repertoire across pregnancy in women with multiple sclerosis.

Libraries were made using the immunoSEQ multiplex PCR assay. TCRdb stores this immuneACCESS table with in-frame sequences only. Part of the clones is absent; in the studies checked, under half of the shortfall reflects unresolved V genes, and no reason is known for the rest. Within this sample are approximately 88,000 clones, with about 94% of them counted one time only. The ten largest clones take up 2% to 2.5% of the sample. Source: peripheral blood, taken in the third trimester of pregnancy. The source is a female donor with multiple sclerosis, enrolled in a pregnancy study.

The encoded CDR3 is CASSSPARSNEQFF. Read as DNA, the sequence is TGTGCCAGCAGTTCCCCCGCCCGGTCCAATGAGCAGTTCTTC. This sequence uses TRBV27 and TRBJ2-1, with the D gene not confidently named. V is shortened by 4 bases, J by 6 bases, and the region joining them spans 13 bases. CDR1 and CDR2, per the germline V gene (reference sequence), are MNHEY and SMNVEV. The CDR3, from cysteine to phenylalanine, totals 14 residues. Only the CDR3 region is kept as DNA, spanning 42 bases read in frame from base 1.